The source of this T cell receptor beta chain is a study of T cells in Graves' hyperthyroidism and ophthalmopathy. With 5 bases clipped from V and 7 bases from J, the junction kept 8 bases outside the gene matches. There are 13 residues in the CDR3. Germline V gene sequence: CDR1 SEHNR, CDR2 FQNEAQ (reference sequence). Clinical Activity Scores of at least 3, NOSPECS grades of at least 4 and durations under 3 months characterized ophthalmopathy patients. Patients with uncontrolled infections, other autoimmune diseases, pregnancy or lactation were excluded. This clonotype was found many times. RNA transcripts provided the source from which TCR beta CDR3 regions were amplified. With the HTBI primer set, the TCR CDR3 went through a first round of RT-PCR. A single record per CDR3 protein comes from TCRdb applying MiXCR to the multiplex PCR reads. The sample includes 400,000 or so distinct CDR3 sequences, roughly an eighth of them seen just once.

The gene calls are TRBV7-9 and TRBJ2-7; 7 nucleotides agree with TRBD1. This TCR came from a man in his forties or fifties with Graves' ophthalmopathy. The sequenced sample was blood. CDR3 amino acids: CASSRGQDEEQYF. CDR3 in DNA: TGTGCCAGCAGCCGCGGACAGGATGAGGAGCAGTACTTC.